Listed below are T cell receptor beta chains from one sample, sequenced in a study of Graves' ophthalmopathy and Graves' hyperthyroidism. TCRdb reprocessed the multiplex PCR reads with MiXCR, giving one entry per CDR3 protein. Of around 660,000 distinct CDR3 sequences listed, about 40% are singletons. Input material: peripheral blood. The receptors derive from an adult man with Graves' ophthalmopathy. Both conserved end residues are part of each CDR3. A D gene is named only where the DNA matches it firmly. Clone sizes are given selectively: once, few, many, or a class where the clone is expanded.

V	J	D	size	DNA	CDR3
TRBV4-1	TRBJ1-2	NA	many	TGCGCCAGCAGCCAACGGGAGGAAGGATATGGCTACACCTTC	CASSQREEGYGYTF
TRBV6-1	TRBJ2-5	TRBD2	few	TGTGCCAGCAACCCTCGGCGGGAGGAGACCCAGTACTTC	CASNPRREETQYF
TRBV29-1	TRBJ2-7	NA	NA	TGCAGCGTCGCAGTACGACTAGTGAACTACGAGCAGTACTTC	CSVAVRLVNYEQYF
TRBV10-3	TRBJ1-3	NA	many	TGTGCCGTCGGGACTGGAAACACCATATATTTT	CAVGTGNTIYF
TRBV10-3	TRBJ1-5	NA	many	TGTGCCATCAGTGAGAAGTACGAGAATCAGCCCCAGCATTTT	CAISEKYENQPQHF
TRBV7-2	TRBJ2-5	NA	NA	TGTGCCAGCAGCCAAGACGTCCCCCTCACGGGGCGCCCTGGGGAGAACCAGTACTTC	CASSQDVPLTGRPGENQYF
TRBV20-1	TRBJ2-5	NA	NA	TGCAGTGCTAGAGGGAATCAAGAGACCCAGTACTTC	CSARGNQETQYF
TRBV24-1	TRBJ1-2	NA	NA	TGTGCTACCAGTCCCCAGGACCATGGCTACACCTTC	CATSPQDHGYTF
TRBV5-1	TRBJ1-2	NA	many	TGCGCCAGCAGCTGGGCCGGGGGCGCAGGCTATGGCTACACCTTC	CASSWAGGAGYGYTF
TRBV7-8	TRBJ1-2	NA	NA	TGTGCCAGCAGCGCCCAGGGTGAGGCTGGCTACACCTTC	CASSAQGEAGYTF
TRBV4-3	TRBJ1-2	NA	few	TGCGCCAGCAGCCAAGATGGGTGGGGAAACTATGGCTACACCTTC	CASSQDGWGNYGYTF
TRBV20-1	TRBJ1-6	TRBD1	many	TGCAGTGCTCGGACAGGGATGGGTAATTCACCCCTCCACTTT	CSARTGMGNSPLHF
TRBV4-1	TRBJ2-5	NA	NA	TGCGCCAGCAGCCAAAGCTATGCCTCTCGGGAGACCCAGTACTTC	CASSQSYASRETQYF
TRBV5-1	TRBJ2-5	TRBD2	few	TGCGCCAGCACAGGACTAGCGGGGGCAAACCAAGAGACCCAGTACTTC	CASTGLAGANQETQYF
TRBV29-1	TRBJ1-5	NA	NA	TGCAGCGTTTACCGAGCTCAGACCCAGCATTTT	CSVYRAQTQHF
TRBV19	TRBJ1-6	NA	NA	TGTCCCAGTAGTACACAGGGAATCGATTCACCCCTCCACTTT	CPSSTQGIDSPLHF
TRBV10-3	TRBJ2-5	NA	NA	TGTGCCATCAGTGACTCGACAGAGACCCAGTACTTC	CAISDSTETQYF
TRBV5-1	TRBJ2-7	TRBD2	many	TGCGCCAGCAGCCCATCCACTAGCGGGAAGGGCGAGCAGTACTTC	CASSPSTSGKGEQYF
TRBV4-3	TRBJ1-2	NA	few	TGCGCCAGCAGCCAAGATCGAACAGATAAAGGCTACACCTTC	CASSQDRTDKGYTF
TRBV9	TRBJ1-1	NA	NA	TGTGCCAGCTCACCACGCTCCCAGATAACTGAAGCTTTCTTT	CASSPRSQITEAFF
TRBV29-1	TRBJ2-5	TRBD1	NA	TGCAGCGCGGGAACAGGGGGTGGAGTGACCCAGTACTTC	CSAGTGGGVTQYF
TRBV25-1	TRBJ2-7	NA	NA	TGTGCCAGCACCTCAATGAGGGCTTACGAGCAGTACTTC	CASTSMRAYEQYF
TRBV19	TRBJ1-3	NA	NA	TGTGCCAGTAGTCTACAGGGCTATGGAAACACCATATATTTT	CASSLQGYGNTIYF
TRBV25-1	TRBJ1-2	TRBD1	NA	TGTGCCAGCAGTCTGGGACAGGGCCTCGACTATGGCTACACCTTC	CASSLGQGLDYGYTF
TRBV7-3	TRBJ2-5	TRBD2	many	TGTGCCAGCAGCTTAAATGCGGGAGGACAAGAGACCCAGTACTTC	CASSLNAGGQETQYF
TRBV20-1	TRBJ2-2	NA	many	TGCAGCGATCTAGCGTACCGGAACACCGGGGAGCTGTTTTTT	CSDLAYRNTGELFF
TRBV7-2	TRBJ2-7	NA	NA	TGTGCCAGCAGCTTAGTTTGGGCTAGCGAGCAGTACTTC	CASSLVWASEQYF
TRBV4-2	TRBJ2-7	NA	NA	TGTGCCAGCAGCCAAGAGGTCGGACATCCAAACTACGAGCAGTACTTC	CASSQEVGHPNYEQYF
TRBV2	TRBJ1-2	TRBD1	many	TGTGCCAGCAGTAACGGACAGGGCTATGGCTACACCTTC	CASSNGQGYGYTF
TRBV19	TRBJ1-1	NA	NA	TGTGCCAGTAGTATAAGAAGGGGGGGGACTGAAGCTTTCTTT	CASSIRRGGTEAFF
TRBV5-5	TRBJ1-5	NA	many	TGTGCCAGCAGCTTGAGTCCAGAAAACGCGCCCCAGCATTTT	CASSLSPENAPQHF
TRBV29-1	TRBJ2-7	NA	NA	TGCAGCGTTGAAAACAGGGAGTCTTACAATGAGCAGTACTTC	CSVENRESYNEQYF
TRBV4-3	TRBJ2-7	NA	NA	TGCGCCAGCAGCCAAGGACAGAGGGCTTCCTACGAGCAGTACTTC	CASSQGQRASYEQYF
TRBV11-2	TRBJ1-4	NA	NA	TGTGCCAGCAGCTTATGGCTCAGGGGAGGCACAAATGAAAAACTGTTTTTT	CASSLWLRGGTNEKLFF
TRBV4-2	TRBJ1-6	TRBD1	NA	TGTGCCGGCAGCCAAGGGACAGGGCGGGATTCACCCCTCCACTTT	CAGSQGTGRDSPLHF
TRBV4-1	TRBJ1-2	TRBD1	many	TGCGCCAGCAGCCAAGAAGGAGGGGACAGGGAAATCGGCGGGTATGGCTACACCTTC	CASSQEGGDREIGGYGYTF
TRBV7-6	TRBJ1-1	NA	NA	TGTGCCAGCAGCTTAGATTCTCGACAGGTTTCTGAAGCTTTCTTT	CASSLDSRQVSEAFF
TRBV10-3	TRBJ1-1	TRBD1	many	TGTGCCATCAGTGAGTTCAGGACAGGGCTGGGAGCTTTCTTT	CAISEFRTGLGAFF
TRBV7-2	TRBJ1-1	TRBD1	NA	TGTGCCAGCAGCTTATTCGCCCTAAAGGGGGCTGGCATCACTGAAGCTTTCTTT	CASSLFALKGAGITEAFF
TRBV12-3/TRBV12-4	TRBJ2-7	NA	NA	TGTGCCAGCAGTTTAATGGCGGGAACGGTGTACGAGCAGTACTTC	CASSLMAGTVYEQYF
TRBV4-2	TRBJ2-5	NA	many	TGTGCCAGCAGCCAATTCCCGGGAGTGGAGACCCAGTACTTC	CASSQFPGVETQYF
TRBV9	TRBJ1-1	TRBD1	NA	TGTGCCAGCAGCCCGTGGTCAGGGGGCGAAGCTTTCTTT	CASSPWSGGEAFF
TRBV5-1	TRBJ2-7	TRBD1	few	TGCGCCAGCAGCTCCGGGGGACAGGGTATCAACGAGCAGTACTTC	CASSSGGQGINEQYF
TRBV5-5	TRBJ1-1	NA	NA	TGTGCCAGCAGCTTGGTGGGGCGAAGCACTGAAGCTTTCTTT	CASSLVGRSTEAFF